This TCR beta chain was obtained from a study of shared clonotypes between healthy human individuals. Background on the study: Ranging from 18 to 49 in age, donors were a couple of women and a few men.

Authors' processing steps: Sequence data from immunoSEQ were junction-only and lacked quality scores; consequently, filtering differed. Using immunoSEQ multiplex PCR, the repertoire was profiled, and TCRdb retains in-frame clones only, with some absent. The V and J calls and clone size come from that table; D and trimming were worked out from the DNA. The sample yields about 2.2 million clones, 93% seen once. Trimming removed 2 bases at V and 2 bases at J, with 10 bases between. The CDR3 has 15 amino acids. CDR1 and CDR2 from the germline V gene are MNHNS and SASEGT. CD45RO-negative, CCR7-positively selected cells formed the naive CD8 fraction, excluding terminally differentiated effector memory CD45RA+ cells. There were only Caucasian adults among the donors, and all lived in Nashville, Tennessee.

This TCR derives from a man aged 18-30 years in good health. Some clones in this sample may be carry-over from other donors' samples. Material for sequencing was naive CD8+ T cells from PBMCs. The chain joins TRBV6-1 to TRBJ1-5; no definite D call. The CDR3 here is CASSEYRDRNQPQHF. The CDR3 region has the DNA TGTGCCAGCAGTGAATATAGGGATCGCAATCAGCCCCAGCATTTT.